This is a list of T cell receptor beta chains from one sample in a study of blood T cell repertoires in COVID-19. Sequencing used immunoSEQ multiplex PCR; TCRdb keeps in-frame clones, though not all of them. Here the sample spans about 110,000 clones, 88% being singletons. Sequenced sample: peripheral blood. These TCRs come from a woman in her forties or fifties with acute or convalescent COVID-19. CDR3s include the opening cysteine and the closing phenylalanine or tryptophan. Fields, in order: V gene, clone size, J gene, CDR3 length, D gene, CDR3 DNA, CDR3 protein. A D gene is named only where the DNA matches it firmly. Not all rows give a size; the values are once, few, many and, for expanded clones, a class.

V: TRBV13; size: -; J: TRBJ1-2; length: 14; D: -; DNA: TGTGCCAGCAGCTTTGGCAGGGGAGACGATGGCTACACCTTC; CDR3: CASSFGRGDDGYTF
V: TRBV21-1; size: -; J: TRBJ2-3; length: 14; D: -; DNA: TGCGCCCCACCCCAGGGGGTCTGCACAGATACGCAGTATTTT; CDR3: CAPPQGVCTDTQYF
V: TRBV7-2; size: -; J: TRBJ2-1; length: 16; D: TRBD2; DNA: TGTGCCAGCAGCTTTCCGGGACTAGCGGGAGGTGGGGAGCAGTTCTTC; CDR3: CASSFPGLAGGGEQFF
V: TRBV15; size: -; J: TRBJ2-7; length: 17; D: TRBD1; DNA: TGTGCCACCAGCAGAGATCCGACGACAGGGAAAGCCTACGAGCAGTACTTC; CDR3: CATSRDPTTGKAYEQYF
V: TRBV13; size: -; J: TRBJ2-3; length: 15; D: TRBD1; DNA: TGTGCCAGCAGCAAGGGACAGGACTACACAGATACGCAGTATTTT; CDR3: CASSKGQDYTDTQYF
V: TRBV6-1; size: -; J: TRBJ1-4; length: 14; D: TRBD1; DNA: TGTGCCAGCAGTGACAGGGGGCCGGATGAAAAACTGTTTTTT; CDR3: CASSDRGPDEKLFF
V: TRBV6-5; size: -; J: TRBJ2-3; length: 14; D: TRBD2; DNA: TGTGCCAGCAGCCCACTAGCGGGGGGGGGCACGCAGTATTTT; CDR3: CASSPLAGGGTQYF
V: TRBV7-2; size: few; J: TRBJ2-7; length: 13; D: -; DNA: TGTGCCAGCAGCTTAGTCGGGGTTGGCGAGCAGTACTTC; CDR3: CASSLVGVGEQYF
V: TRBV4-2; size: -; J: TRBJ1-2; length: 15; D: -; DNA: TGTGCCAGCAGCCCACCCGACATAGCTAACTATGGCTACACCTTC; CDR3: CASSPPDIANYGYTF
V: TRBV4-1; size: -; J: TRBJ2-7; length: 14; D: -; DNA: TGCGCCAGCAGCCCAGCCCAAGGGGACTACGAGCAGTACTTC; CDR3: CASSPAQGDYEQYF
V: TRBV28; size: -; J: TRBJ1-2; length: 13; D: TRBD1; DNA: TGTGCCAGCAGCCTCAGGGGGAACTATGGCTACACCTTC; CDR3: CASSLRGNYGYTF
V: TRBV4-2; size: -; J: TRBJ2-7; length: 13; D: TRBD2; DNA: TGTGCCAGCAACCACGCGGCTAGCGGAGAGCAGTACTTC; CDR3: CASNHAASGEQYF
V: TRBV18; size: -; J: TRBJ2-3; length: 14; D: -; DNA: TGTGCCAGCTCACCACAGGGGATGCCAGATACGCAGTATTTT; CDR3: CASSPQGMPDTQYF
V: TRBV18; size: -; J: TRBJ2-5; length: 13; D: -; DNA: TGTGCCAGCTCACCAGGCCTCCAAGAGACCCAGTACTTC; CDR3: CASSPGLQETQYF
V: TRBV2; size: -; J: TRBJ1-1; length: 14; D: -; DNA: TGTGCCAGCACCAACGACAGACCCAACACTGAAGCTTTCTTT; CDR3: CASTNDRPNTEAFF
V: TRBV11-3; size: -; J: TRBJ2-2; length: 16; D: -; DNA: TGTGCCAGCAGCTTATTCTACAGCAACCTCGGCGGGGAGCTGTTTTTT; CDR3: CASSLFYSNLGGELFF
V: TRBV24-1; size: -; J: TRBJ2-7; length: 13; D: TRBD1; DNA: TGTGCCACCAGTGACCCGACAGGGCACGAGCAGTACTTC; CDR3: CATSDPTGHEQYF
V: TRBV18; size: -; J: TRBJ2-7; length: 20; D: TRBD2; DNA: TGTGCCAGCTCACCACCGTTTAGGACTAGCGGGACCAAGATTGGGAACGAGCAGTACTTC; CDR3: CASSPPFRTSGTKIGNEQYF
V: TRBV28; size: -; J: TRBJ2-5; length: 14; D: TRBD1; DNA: TGTGCCAGCAGCCCGACAGGGCCTAAGGAGACCCAGTACTTC; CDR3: CASSPTGPKETQYF
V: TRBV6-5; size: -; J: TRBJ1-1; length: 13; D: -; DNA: TGTGCCAGCAGTTCCAGGGAGAACACTGAAGCTTTCTTT; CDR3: CASSSRENTEAFF
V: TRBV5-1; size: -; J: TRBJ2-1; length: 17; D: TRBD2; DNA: TGCGCCAGCAGCTTGCGCTCGGGCGGGAGGGAAAGCAATGAGCAGTTCTTC; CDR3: CASSLRSGGRESNEQFF
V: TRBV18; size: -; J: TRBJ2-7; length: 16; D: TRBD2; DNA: TGTGCCAGCTCGGGACTAGCGGGAGGGCCGGGATACGAGCAGTACTTC; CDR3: CASSGLAGGPGYEQYF
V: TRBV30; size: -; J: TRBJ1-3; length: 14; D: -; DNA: TGTGCCTGGAGTGTAGGGACACACAGGAACACCATATATTTT; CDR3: CAWSVGTHRNTIYF
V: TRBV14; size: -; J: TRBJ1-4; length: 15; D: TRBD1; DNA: TGTGCCAGCAGCCAAAAAACGGACAGGGGGCAGAAACTGTTTTTT; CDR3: CASSQKTDRGQKLFF
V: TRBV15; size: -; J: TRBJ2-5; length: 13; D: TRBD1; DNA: TGTGCCACCAGTTCAGGGGGCCGCGAGACCCAGTACTTC; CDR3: CATSSGGRETQYF
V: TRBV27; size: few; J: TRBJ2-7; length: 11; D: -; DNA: TGTGCCTCCATACAGGGCTACGAGCAGTACTTC; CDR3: CASIQGYEQYF
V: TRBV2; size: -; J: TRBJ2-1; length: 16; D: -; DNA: TGTGCCAGCAGTGTCGACGGGGAGAGCTCCTACAATGAGCAGTTCTTC; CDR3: CASSVDGESSYNEQFF
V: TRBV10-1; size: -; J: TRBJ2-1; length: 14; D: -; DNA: TGCGCCAGCAGTGCGAGACTAGAGGGGAATGAGCAGTTCTTC; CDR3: CASSARLEGNEQFF
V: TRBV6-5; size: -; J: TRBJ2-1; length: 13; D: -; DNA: TGTGCCAGCAGCCTAGCGTCCTACAATGAGCAGTTCTTC; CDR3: CASSLASYNEQFF
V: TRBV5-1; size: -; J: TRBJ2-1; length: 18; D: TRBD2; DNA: TGCGCCAGCAGCTGGCCTCGACTAGCGGGAGTCGTTGGCAATGAGCAGTTCTTC; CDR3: CASSWPRLAGVVGNEQFF
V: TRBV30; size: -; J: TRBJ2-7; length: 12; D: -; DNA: TGTGCCTGGAGACAGGAGACAGCCGAGCAGTACTTC; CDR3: CAWRQETAEQYF
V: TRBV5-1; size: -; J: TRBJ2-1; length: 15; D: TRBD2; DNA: TGCGCCAGCAGCCCGCTAGCGGGAGGTTACAATGAGCAGTTCTTC; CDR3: CASSPLAGGYNEQFF
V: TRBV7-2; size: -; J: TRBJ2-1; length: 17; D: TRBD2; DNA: TGTGCCAGCAGCTACGGGTTGCGGGGCCCGGGGGGCAATGAGCAGTTCTTC; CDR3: CASSYGLRGPGGNEQFF
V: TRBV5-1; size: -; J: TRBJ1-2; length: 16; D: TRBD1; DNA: TGCGCCAGCAGCTCGATGGGACAGGACTCTGGATATGGCTACACCTTC; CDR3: CASSSMGQDSGYGYTF
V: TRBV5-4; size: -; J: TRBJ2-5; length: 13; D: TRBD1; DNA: TGTGCCAGCAGCGGGACAGGGGGAGAGACCCAGTACTTC; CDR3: CASSGTGGETQYF
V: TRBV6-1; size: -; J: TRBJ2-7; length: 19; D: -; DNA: TGTGCCAGCAGTGGGAACAGGGTAAAAGCGGCGGGCCCCTCCTACGAGCAGTACTTC; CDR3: CASSGNRVKAAGPSYEQYF
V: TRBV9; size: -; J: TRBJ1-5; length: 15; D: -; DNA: TGTGCCAGCAGCGCAGGGCTCAGGGGTCCCCAGCCCCAGCATTTT; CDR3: CASSAGLRGPQPQHF
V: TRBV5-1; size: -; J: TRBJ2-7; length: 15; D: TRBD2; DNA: TGCGCCAGCAGCTTAGCCAGTAGCGGGAATAACGAGCAGTACTTC; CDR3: CASSLASSGNNEQYF
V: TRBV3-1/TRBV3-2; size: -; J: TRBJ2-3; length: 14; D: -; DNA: TGTGCCAGCACTAGCGAGGGAAAGACAGATACGCAGTATTTT; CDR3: CASTSEGKTDTQYF
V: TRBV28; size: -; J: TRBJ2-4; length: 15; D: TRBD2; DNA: TGTGCCAGCAGCCCAGAGCTAGCGGGAGAGAATTATCAGTACTTC; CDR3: CASSPELAGENYQYF
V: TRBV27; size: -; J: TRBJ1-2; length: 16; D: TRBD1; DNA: TGTGCCAGCAGTTTAAGGGGACAGGGATCTAACTATGGCTACACCTTC; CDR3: CASSLRGQGSNYGYTF
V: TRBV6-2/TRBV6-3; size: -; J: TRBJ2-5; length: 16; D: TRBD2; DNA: TGTGCCAGCAGTTACGTGGCGGGGGATCCCCAAGAGACCCAGTACTTC; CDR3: CASSYVAGDPQETQYF
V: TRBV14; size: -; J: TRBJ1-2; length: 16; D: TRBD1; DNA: TGTGCCAGCAGCCGATACCGAACCGGGACAGGGGGAGGCTACACCTTC; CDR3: CASSRYRTGTGGGYTF
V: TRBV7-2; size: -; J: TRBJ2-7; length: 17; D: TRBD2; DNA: TGTGCCAGCAGCTTAGGGGGGACTAGCGGGAGGGCCAGGGAGCAGTACTTC; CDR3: CASSLGGTSGRAREQYF
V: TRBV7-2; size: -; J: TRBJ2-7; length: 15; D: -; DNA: TGTGCCAGCAGCTTAGCGTGGGGCAGCTCCTACGAGCAGTACTTC; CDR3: CASSLAWGSSYEQYF
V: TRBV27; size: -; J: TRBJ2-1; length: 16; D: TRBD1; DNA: TGTGCCAGCAGTTTATGGACAGGGGGCTCCTACAATGAGCAGTTCTTC; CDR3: CASSLWTGGSYNEQFF
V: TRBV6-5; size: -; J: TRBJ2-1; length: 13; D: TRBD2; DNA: TGTGCCAGCAGGCCGGGGGGGGGAAATGAGCAGTTCTTC; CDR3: CASRPGGGNEQFF
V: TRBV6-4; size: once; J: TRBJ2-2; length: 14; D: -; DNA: TGTGCCAGCAGTGTCGGAGAGGGTACCGGGGAGCTGTTTTTT; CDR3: CASSVGEGTGELFF